The present T cell receptor beta chain was sequenced within a study of beta chain features in type 1 diabetes. CDR3 length: 11 residues. Germline lookup yields CDR1 LNHDA and CDR2 SQIVND (reference sequence). V gave up 7 bases and J gave up 9 bases, with 12 bases separating them. TCRB transcripts that were expressed got sequenced, as all of the isolated RNA had been reverse transcribed. Sequencing of naive, central memory and regulatory T cell samples gave an average of around 4 million reads. The protocol was immunoSEQ multiplex PCR, while the TCRdb copy is restricted to in-frame clones and leaves out a portion. In the table there are around 40,000 clones, over 60% of which are singletons. Notes on the study in general: All four CD4+ subsets of Type 1 diabetes patients contained TCRB CDR3s that were moderately but significantly shorter.

Points on this clone: What it binds is unknown.

This chain uses TRBV19 with TRBJ1-2; TRBD1 might be the D (5 bases). The sample consisted of Tregs from blood. The clonotype was recovered from a woman aged 18-35 years with type 1 diabetes. The CDR3 bases are TGTGCCAGTATTAGGGGAAGACGCTACACCTTC. It translates to CASIRGRRYTF.